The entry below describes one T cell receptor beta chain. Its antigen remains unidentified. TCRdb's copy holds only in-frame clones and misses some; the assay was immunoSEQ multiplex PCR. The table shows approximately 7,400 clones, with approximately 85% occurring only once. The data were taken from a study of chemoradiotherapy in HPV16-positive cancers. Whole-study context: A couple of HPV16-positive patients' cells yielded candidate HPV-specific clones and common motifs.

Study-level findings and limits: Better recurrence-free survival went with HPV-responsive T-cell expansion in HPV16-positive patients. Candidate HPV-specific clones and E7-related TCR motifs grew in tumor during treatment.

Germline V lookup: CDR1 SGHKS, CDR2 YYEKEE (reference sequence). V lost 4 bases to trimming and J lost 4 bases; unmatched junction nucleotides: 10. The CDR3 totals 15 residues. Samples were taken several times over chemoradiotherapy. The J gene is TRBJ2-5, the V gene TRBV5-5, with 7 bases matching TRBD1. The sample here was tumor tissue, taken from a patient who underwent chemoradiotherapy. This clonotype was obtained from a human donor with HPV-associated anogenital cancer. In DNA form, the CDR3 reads TGTGCCAGCAGCCAAACCGGGACAGCCGGAGAGACCCAGTACTTC. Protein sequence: CASSQTGTAGETQYF.